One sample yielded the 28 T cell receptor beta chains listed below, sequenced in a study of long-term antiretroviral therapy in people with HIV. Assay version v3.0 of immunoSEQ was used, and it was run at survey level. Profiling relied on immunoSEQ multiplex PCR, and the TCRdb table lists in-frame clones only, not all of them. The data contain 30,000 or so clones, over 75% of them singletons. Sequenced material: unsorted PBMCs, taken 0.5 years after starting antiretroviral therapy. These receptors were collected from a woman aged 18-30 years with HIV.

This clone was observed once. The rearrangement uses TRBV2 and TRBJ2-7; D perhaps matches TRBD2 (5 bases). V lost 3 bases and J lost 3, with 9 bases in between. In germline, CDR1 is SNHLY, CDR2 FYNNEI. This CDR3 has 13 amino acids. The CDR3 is CASSDLRGYEQYF. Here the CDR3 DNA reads TGTGCCAGCAGTGATTTACGGGGCTACGAGCAGTACTTC.

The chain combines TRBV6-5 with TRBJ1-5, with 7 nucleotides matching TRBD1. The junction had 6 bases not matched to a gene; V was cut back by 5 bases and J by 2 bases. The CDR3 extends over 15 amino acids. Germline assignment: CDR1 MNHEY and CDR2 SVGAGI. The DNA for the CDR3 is TGTGCCAGCAGTCCAGGGGGGGCCGGCAATCAGCCCCAGCATTTT. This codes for CASSPGGAGNQPQHF.

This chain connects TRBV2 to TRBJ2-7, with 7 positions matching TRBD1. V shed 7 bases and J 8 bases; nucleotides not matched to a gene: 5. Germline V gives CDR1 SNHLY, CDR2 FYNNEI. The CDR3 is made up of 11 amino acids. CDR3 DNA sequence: TGTGCCAGCATCCAACAGGGGAAGCAGTACTTC. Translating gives CASIQQGKQYF.

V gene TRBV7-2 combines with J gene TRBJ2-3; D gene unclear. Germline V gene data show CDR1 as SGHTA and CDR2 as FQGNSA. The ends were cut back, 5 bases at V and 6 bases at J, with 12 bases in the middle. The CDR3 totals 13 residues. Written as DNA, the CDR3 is TGTGCCAGCAGCACAACTCCCCGGGATACGCAGTATTTT. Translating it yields CASSTTPRDTQYF.

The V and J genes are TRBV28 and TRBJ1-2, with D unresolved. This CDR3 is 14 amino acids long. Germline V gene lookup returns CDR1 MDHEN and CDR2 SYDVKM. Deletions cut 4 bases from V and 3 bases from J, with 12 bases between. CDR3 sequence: CASSSPGLDYGYTF. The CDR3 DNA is TGTGCCAGCAGTTCTCCGGGTTTGGACTATGGCTACACCTTC.

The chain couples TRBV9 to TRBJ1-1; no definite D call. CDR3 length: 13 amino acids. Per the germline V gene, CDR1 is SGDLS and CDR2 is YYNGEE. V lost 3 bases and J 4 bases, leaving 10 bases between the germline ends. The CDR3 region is CASSALFGTEAFF. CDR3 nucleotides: TGTGCCAGCAGCGCGTTATTCGGCACTGAAGCTTTCTTT.

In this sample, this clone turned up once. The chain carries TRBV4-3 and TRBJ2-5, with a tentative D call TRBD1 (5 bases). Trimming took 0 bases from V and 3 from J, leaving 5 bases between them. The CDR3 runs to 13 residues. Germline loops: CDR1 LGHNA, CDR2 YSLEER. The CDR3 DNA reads TGCGCCAGCAGCCAAGACAGGGAAGAGACCCAGTACTTC. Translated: CASSQDREETQYF.

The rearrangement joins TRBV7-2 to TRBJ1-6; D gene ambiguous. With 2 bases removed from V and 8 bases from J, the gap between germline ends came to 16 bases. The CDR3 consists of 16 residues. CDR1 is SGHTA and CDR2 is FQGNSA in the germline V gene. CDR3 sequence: CASSLIIPTGDSPLHF. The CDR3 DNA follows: TGTGCCAGCAGCTTAATCATTCCAACCGGAGATTCACCCCTCCACTTT.

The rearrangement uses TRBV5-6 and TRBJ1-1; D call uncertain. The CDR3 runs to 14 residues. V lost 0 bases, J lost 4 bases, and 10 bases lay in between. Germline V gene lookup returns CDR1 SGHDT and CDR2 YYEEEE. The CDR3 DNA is TGTGCCAGCAGCTTGGGGGTAGGTGTCACTGAAGCTTTCTTT. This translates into CASSLGVGVTEAFF.

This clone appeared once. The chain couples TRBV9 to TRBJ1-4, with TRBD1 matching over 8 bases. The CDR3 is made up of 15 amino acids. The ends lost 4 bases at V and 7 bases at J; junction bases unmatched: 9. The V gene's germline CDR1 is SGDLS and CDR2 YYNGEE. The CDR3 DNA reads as TGTGCCAGCAGCCTTCGCGGGACAGGCTCTGAAAAACTGTTTTTT. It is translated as CASSLRGTGSEKLFF. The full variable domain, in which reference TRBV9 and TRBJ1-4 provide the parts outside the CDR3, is DSGVTQTPKHLITATGQRVTLRCSPRSGDLSVYWYQQSLDQGLQFLIQYYNGEERAKGNILERFSAQQFPDLHSELNLSSLELGDSALYFCASSLRGTGSEKLFFGSGTQLSVL.

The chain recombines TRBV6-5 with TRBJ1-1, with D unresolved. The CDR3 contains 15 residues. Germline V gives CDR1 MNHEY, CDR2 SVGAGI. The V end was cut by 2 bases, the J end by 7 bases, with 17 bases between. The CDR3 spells CASSYKEGSPLEAFF. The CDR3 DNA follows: TGTGCCAGCAGTTACAAGGAGGGTAGCCCCCTTGAAGCTTTCTTT.

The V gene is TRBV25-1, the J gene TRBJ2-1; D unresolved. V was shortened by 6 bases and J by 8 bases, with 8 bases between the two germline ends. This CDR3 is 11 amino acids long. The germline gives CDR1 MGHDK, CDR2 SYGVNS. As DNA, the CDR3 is TGTGCCAGCAGCCCAAGCCATGAGCAGTTCTTC. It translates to CASSPSHEQFF.

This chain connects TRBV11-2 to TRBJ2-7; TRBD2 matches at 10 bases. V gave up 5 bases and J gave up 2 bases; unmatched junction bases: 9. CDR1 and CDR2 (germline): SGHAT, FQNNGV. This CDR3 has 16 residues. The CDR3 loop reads CASSLGQSGRAYEQYF. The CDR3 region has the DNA TGTGCCAGCAGCCTAGGGCAAAGCGGGAGGGCCTACGAGCAGTACTTC.

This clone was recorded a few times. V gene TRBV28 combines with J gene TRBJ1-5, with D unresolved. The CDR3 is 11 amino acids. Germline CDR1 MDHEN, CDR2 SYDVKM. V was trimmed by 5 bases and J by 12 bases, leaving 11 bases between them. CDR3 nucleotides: TGTGCCAGCAGTCCTGCCCTGGGCCAGCATTTT. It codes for CASSPALGQHF.

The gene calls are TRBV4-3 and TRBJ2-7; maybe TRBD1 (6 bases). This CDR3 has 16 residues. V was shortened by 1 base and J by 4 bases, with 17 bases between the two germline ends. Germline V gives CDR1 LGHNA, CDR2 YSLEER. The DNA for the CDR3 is TGCGCCAGCAGCCAAGGCGGTCCGGGACACCTTTACGAGCAGTACTTC. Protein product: CASSQGGPGHLYEQYF.

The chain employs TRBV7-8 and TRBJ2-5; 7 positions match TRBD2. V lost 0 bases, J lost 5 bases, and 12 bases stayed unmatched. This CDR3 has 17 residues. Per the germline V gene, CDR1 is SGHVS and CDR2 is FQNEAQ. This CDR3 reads CASSLASSGATRETQYF. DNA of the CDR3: TGTGCCAGCAGCTTAGCGTCTAGCGGAGCCACCAGGGAGACCCAGTACTTC.

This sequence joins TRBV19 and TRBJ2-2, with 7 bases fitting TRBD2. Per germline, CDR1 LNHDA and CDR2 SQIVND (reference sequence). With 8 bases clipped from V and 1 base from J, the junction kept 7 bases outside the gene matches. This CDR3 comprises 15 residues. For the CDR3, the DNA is TGTGCCAGTTGGAAGGGGAGGGGGAACACCGGGGAGCTGTTTTTT. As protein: CASWKGRGNTGELFF.

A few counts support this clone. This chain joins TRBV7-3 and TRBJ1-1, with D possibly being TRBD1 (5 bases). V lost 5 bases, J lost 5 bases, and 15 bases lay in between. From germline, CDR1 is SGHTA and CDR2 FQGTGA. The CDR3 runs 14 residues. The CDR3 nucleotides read TGTGCCAGCAGCGAGCAGGGTGGAGTGACTGAAGCTTTCTTT. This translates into CASSEQGGVTEAFF.

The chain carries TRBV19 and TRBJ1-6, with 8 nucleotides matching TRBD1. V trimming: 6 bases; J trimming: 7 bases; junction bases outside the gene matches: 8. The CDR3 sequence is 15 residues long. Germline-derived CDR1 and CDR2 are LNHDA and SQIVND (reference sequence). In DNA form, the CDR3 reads TGTGCCAGTAGCCCTCAGGGGGCAGTCAATTCACCCCTCCACTTT. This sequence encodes CASSPQGAVNSPLHF.

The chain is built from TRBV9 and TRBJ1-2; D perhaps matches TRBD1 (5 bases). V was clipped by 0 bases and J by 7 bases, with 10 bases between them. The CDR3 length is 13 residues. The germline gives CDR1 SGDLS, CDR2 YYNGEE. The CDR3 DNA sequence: TGTGCCAGCAGCGTAGATACCGGGGCTGGCTACACCTTC. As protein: CASSVDTGAGYTF.

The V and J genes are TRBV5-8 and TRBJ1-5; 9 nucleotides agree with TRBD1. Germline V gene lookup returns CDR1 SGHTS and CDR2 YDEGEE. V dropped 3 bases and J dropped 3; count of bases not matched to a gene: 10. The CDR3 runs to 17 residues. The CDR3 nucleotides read TGTGCCAGCAGCTACCCGGTCCGGGACAGGGACAATCAGCCCCAGCATTTT. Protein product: CASSYPVRDRDNQPQHF.

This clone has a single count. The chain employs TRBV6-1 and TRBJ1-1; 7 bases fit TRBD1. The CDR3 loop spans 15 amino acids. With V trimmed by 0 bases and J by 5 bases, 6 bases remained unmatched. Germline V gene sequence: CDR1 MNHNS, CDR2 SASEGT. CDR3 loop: CASSEALYRGTEAFF. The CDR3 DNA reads TGTGCCAGCAGTGAAGCTTTATACAGGGGTACTGAAGCTTTCTTT.

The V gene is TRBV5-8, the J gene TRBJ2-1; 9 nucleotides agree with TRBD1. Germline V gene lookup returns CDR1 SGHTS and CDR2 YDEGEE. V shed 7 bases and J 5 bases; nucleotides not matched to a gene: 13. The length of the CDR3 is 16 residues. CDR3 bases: TGTGCCAGCCATATTCCCACAGGGGGCCCCAACAATGAGCAGTTCTTC. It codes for CASHIPTGGPNNEQFF.

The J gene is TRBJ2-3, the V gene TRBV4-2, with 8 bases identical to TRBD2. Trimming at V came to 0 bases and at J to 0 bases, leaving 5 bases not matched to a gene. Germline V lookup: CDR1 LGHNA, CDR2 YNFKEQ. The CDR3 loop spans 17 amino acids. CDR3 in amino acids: CASSQEGRGGSTDTQYF. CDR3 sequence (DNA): TGTGCCAGCAGCCAAGAAGGTCGGGGGGGAAGCACAGATACGCAGTATTTT.

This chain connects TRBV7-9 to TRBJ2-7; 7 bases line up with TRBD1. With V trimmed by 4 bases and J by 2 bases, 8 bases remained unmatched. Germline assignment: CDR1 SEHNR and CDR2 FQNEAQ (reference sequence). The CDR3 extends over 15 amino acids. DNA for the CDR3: TGTGCCAGCAGCTCCGGACAGGCCATGACCTACGAGCAGTACTTC. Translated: CASSSGQAMTYEQYF.

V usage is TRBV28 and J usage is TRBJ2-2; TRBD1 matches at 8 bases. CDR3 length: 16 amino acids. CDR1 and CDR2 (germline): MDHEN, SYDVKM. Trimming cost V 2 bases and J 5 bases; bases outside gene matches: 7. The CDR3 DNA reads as TGTGCCAGCAGTTTAATGGGACAGGACATAACCGGGGAGCTGTTTTTT. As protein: CASSLMGQDITGELFF.

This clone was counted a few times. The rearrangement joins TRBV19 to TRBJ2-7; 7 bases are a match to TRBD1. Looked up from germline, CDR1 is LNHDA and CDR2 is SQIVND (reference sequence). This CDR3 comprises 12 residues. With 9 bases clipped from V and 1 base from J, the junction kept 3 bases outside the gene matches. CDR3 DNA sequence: TGTGCCAGCGGACAGGCGTCCTACGAGCAGTACTTC. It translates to CASGQASYEQYF.

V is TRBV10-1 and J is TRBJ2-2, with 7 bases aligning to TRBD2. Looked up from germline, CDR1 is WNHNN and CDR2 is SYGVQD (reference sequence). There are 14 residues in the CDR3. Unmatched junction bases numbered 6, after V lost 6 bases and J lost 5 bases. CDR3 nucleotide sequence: TGCGCCAGCAGCCCCGGGGAGGGAACCGGGGAGCTGTTTTTT. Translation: CASSPGEGTGELFF.